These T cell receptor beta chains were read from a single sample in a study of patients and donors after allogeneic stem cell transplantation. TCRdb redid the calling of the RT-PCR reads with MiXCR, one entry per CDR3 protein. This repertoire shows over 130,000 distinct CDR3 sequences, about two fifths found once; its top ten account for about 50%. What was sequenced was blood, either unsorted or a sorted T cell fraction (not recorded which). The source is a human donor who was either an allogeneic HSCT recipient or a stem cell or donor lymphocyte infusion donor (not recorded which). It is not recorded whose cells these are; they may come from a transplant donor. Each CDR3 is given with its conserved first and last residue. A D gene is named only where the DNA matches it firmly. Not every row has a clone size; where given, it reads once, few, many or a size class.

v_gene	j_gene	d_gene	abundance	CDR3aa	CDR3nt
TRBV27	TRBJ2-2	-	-	CASSWAGTGELFF	TGTGCCAGCAGTTGGGCGGGGACCGGGGAGCTGTTTTTT
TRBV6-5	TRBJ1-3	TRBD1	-	CASRQQGRSSGNTIYF	TGTGCCAGCAGGCAACAGGGGCGAAGCTCTGGAAACACCATATATTTT
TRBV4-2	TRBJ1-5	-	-	CASSQDELGGGQPQHF	TGTGCCAGCAGCCAAGATGAGCTGGGAGGGGGTCAGCCCCAGCATTTT
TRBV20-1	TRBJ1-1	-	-	CSARGQGTEAFF	TGCAGTGCTAGAGGTCAGGGAACTGAAGCTTTCTTT
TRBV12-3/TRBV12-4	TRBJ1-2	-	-	CASSRGLLYGYTF	TGTGCCAGCAGTCGCGGCCTCCTTTATGGCTACACCTTC
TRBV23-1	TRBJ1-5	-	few	CASSPAPRQGNQPQHF	TGCGCCAGCAGTCCTGCCCCTCGACAGGGCAATCAGCCCCAGCATTTT
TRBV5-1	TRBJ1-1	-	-	CASSSGRQAFF	TGCGCCAGCAGCTCGGGGCGGCAAGCTTTCTTT
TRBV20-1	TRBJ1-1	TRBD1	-	CSARDRRGAEAFF	TGCAGTGCTAGAGATCGCAGGGGGGCTGAAGCTTTCTTT
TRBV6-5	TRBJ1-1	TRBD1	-	CASSYGQGDTEAFF	TGTGCCAGCAGTTACGGACAGGGGGACACTGAAGCTTTCTTT
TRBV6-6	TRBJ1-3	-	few	CASSLAGDGGNTIYF	TGTGCCAGCAGTTTAGCCGGCGATGGGGGAAACACCATATATTTT
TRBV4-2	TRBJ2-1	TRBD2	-	CASSQEIAGYAGVSYNEQFF	TGTGCCAGCAGCCAAGAAATTGCCGGCTATGCGGGGGTTTCCTACAATGAGCAGTTCTTC
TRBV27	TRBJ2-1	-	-	CASSSGQPTPGYNEQFF	TGTGCCAGCAGTTCTGGACAGCCGACCCCCGGCTACAATGAGCAGTTCTTC
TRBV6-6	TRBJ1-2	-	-	CASIPRENYGYTF	TGTGCCAGCATCCCACGGGAGAACTATGGCTACACCTTC
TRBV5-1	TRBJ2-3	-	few	CASSYMGSSGATDTQYF	TGCGCCAGCAGCTACATGGGGTCCTCGGGAGCCACAGATACGCAGTATTTT
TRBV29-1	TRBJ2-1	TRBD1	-	CSVRTGGNNEQFF	TGCAGCGTTCGGACAGGGGGCAACAATGAGCAGTTCTTC
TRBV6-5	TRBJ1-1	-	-	CASSYLQGLQGVAEAFF	TGTGCCAGCAGTTACTTACAGGGCTTGCAGGGTGTCGCTGAAGCTTTCTTT
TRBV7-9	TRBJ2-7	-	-	CASKLAKGGYEQYF	TGTGCCAGCAAACTGGCCAAAGGGGGCTACGAGCAGTACTTC
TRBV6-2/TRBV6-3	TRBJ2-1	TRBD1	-	CASTRTGGSYNEQFF	TGTGCCAGCACCCGGACAGGGGGCTCCTACAATGAGCAGTTCTTC
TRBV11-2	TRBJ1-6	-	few	CASSLDSRRPSSYNSPLHF	TGTGCCAGCAGCTTAGATAGTCGGAGGCCAAGCTCCTATAATTCACCCCTCCACTTT
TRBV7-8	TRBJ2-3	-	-	CASSFSGLPTDTQYF	TGTGCCAGCAGCTTCTCGGGACTCCCCACAGATACGCAGTATTTT
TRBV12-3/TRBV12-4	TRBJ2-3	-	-	CASSWRARTDTQYF	TGTGCCAGCAGTTGGCGGGCGCGGACAGATACGCAGTATTTT
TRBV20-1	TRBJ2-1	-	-	CSARLQVLADNEQFF	TGCAGTGCTAGGTTACAAGTGTTAGCAGACAATGAGCAGTTCTTC
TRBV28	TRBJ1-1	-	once	CASSSSDGRMNTEAFF	TGTGCCAGCAGTTCTTCTGACGGTCGCATGAACACTGAAGCTTTCTTT
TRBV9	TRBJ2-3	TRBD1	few	CASSSTGPSTDTQYF	TGTGCCAGCAGCTCGACAGGGCCTAGCACAGATACGCAGTATTTT
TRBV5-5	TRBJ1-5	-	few	CASTPGRGRVQPQHF	TGTGCCAGCACTCCCGGACGGGGGCGAGTTCAGCCCCAGCATTTT
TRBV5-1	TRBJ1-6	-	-	CASSLGPTPGSYNSPLHF	TGCGCCAGCAGCTTGGGACCAACCCCTGGCTCCTATAATTCACCCCTCCACTTT
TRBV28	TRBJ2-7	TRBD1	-	CASSSRDRVTYEQYF	TGTGCCAGCAGTTCGCGGGACAGGGTGACCTACGAGCAGTACTTC
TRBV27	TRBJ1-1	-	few	CASSPYLTSMNTEAFF	TGTGCCAGCAGTCCATACCTCACGTCTATGAACACTGAAGCTTTCTTT
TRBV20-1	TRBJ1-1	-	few	CSASWGRGRTEAFF	TGCAGTGCTAGTTGGGGTCGGGGGAGGACTGAAGCTTTCTTT
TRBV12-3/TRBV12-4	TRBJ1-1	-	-	CASSFRYSDTEAFF	TGTGCCAGCAGTTTCAGGTATTCGGACACTGAAGCTTTCTTT
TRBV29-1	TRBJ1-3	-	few	CSAWTESGNTIYF	TGCAGCGCCTGGACAGAATCTGGAAACACCATATATTTT
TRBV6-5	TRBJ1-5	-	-	CASSSTRGARQPQHF	TGTGCCAGCAGTAGTACCCGGGGGGCGCGGCAGCCCCAGCATTTT
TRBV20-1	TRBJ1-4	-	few	CSARDPPGEKLFF	TGCAGTGCTAGAGATCCTCCGGGGGAAAAACTGTTTTTT
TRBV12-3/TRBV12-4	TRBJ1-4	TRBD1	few	CASSSDRGEGFEKLFF	TGTGCCAGCAGTTCTGACAGGGGCGAGGGATTTGAAAAACTGTTTTTT
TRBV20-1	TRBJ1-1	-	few	CSAARVIGTEAFF	TGCAGTGCTGCACGGGTGATTGGCACTGAAGCTTTCTTT
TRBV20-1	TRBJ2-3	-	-	CSAGGGDTQYF	TGCAGTGCAGGGGGGGGAGATACGCAGTATTTT
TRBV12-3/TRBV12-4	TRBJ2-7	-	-	CASSFGGPSYEQYF	TGTGCCAGCAGTTTTGGGGGCCCGTCCTACGAGCAGTACTTC
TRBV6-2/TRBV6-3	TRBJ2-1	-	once	CASSHRRGSSYNEQFF	TGTGCCAGCAGTCATCGAAGGGGTAGCTCCTACAATGAGCAGTTCTTC
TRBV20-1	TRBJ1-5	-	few	CSASNSQTLKHGNQPQHF	TGCAGTGCTAGTAATAGCCAGACACTGAAACACGGCAATCAGCCCCAGCATTTT
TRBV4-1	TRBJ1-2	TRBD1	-	CASSQDGAGGRANYGYTF	TGCGCCAGCAGCCAAGACGGCGCAGGGGGCAGAGCTAACTATGGCTACACCTTC
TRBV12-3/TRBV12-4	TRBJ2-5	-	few	CASSFQGGETQYF	TGTGCCAGCAGTTTCCAGGGTGGGGAGACCCAGTACTTC
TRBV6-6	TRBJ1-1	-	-	CASSLDQLGTEAFF	TGTGCCAGCAGTTTAGACCAACTGGGGACTGAAGCTTTCTTT
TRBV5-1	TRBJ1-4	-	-	CASSLGLWEKLFF	TGCGCCAGCAGCTTGGGTTTATGGGAAAAACTGTTTTTT
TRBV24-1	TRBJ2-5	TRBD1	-	CATSDLTGREETQYF	TGTGCCACCAGTGACCTGACAGGGCGAGAGGAGACCCAGTACTTC
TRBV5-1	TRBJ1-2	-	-	CASSINSYGYTF	TGCGCCAGCAGCATCAACAGCTATGGCTACACCTTC
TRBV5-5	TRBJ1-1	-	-	CASSLSRGESLEAFF	TGTGCCAGCAGCCTATCCCGCGGGGAATCGCTTGAAGCTTTCTTT
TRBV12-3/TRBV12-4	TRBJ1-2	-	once	CASSLGEGYTF	TGTGCCAGCAGCCTCGGGGAGGGCTACACCTTC
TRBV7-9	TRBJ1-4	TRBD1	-	CASSARQGVPTNEKLFF	TGTGCCAGCAGCGCTAGACAGGGGGTCCCGACTAATGAAAAACTGTTTTTT
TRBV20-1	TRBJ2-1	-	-	CSAPSSAEQFF	TGCAGTGCTCCTTCTAGCGCGGAGCAGTTCTTC
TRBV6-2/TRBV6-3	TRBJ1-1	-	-	CASSFLRQNTEAFF	TGTGCCAGCAGTTTTCTCAGGCAGAACACTGAAGCTTTCTTT
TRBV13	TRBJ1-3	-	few	CASSLKMSFSLPGNTIYF	TGTGCCAGCAGCTTAAAAATGAGCTTCTCTTTGCCTGGAAACACCATATATTTT
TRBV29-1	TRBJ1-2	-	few	CSVPTGPPANYGYTF	TGCAGCGTTCCGACAGGTCCCCCAGCTAACTATGGCTACACCTTC
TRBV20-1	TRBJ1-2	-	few	CSGFTALYGYTF	TGCAGTGGCTTTACAGCACTCTATGGCTACACCTTC
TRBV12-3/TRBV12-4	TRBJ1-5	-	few	CASSLGGRVNQPQHF	TGTGCCAGCAGTTTGGGTGGGAGGGTCAATCAGCCCCAGCATTTT
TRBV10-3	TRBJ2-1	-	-	CAISGLATYNEQFF	TGTGCCATCAGCGGGCTAGCAACCTACAATGAGCAGTTCTTC
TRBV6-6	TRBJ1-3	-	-	CASLYRRVSGNTIYF	TGTGCCAGCCTCTACAGGCGGGTATCTGGAAACACCATATATTTT
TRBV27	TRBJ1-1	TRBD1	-	CASSTGATEAFF	TGTGCCAGCAGTACAGGGGCAACTGAAGCTTTCTTT
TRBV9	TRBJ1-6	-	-	CASSVVADGYVSPLHF	TGTGCCAGCAGCGTAGTGGCGGATGGATATGTTTCACCCCTCCACTTT
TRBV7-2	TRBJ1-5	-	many	CASSSVRGSNQPQHF	TGTGCCAGCAGCTCCGTGCGGGGTAGCAATCAGCCCCAGCATTTT